These 17 T cell receptor beta chains were sequenced from one sample in a study of blood T cell repertoires in COVID-19. The assay was immunoSEQ multiplex PCR, and TCRdb's table has in-frame clones only and misses some. Of around 78,000 clones in the sample, around 84% were seen once. Sequencing was performed on peripheral blood. These receptors were obtained from a man aged 70 or older with active or convalescent COVID-19.

This clone turned up a few times. This chain links TRBV19 with TRBJ1-5; 9 bases match TRBD1. J was trimmed by 5 bases and V by 10 bases; bases with no gene match: 12. CDR3 length: 15 residues. Germline V gene sequence: CDR1 LNHDA, CDR2 SQIVND (reference sequence). CDR3: CAIAQGAGLYQPQHF. The DNA for the CDR3 is TGTGCCATTGCACAGGGGGCAGGACTTTATCAGCCCCAGCATTTT.

This chain connects TRBV20-1 to TRBJ2-1, with a tentative D call TRBD2 (5 bases). Per the germline V gene, CDR1 is DFQATT and CDR2 is SNEGSKA (reference sequence). CDR3 length: 11 amino acids. V was trimmed by 4 bases and J by 9 bases, leaving 10 bases between them. The CDR3 sequence: CSAMKRREQFF. The CDR3 DNA is TGCAGTGCTATGAAGCGGCGTGAGCAGTTCTTC.

In its sample, this clone was seen a few times. V usage is TRBV11-2 and J usage is TRBJ2-5, with D perhaps TRBD2 (6 bases). Germline V gene data show CDR1 as SGHAT and CDR2 as FQNNGV. The CDR3 runs 13 residues. Trimming stripped 4 bases from V and 5 bases from J, with 11 bases between. The CDR3 DNA reads TGTGCCAGCAGCTCGACGGGGAGGGAGACCCAGTACTTC. Translation: CASSSTGRETQYF.

The chain is built from TRBV19 and TRBJ2-7, with D possibly TRBD2 on 6 matching bases. Germline CDR1 LNHDA, CDR2 SQIVND (reference sequence). The CDR3 length is 14 residues. The V end was cut by 5 bases, the J end by 1 base, with 12 bases between. The CDR3 region is CASSLAGTSYEQYF. The DNA of the CDR3 is TGTGCCAGTAGTTTGGCCGGGACTTCCTACGAGCAGTACTTC.

This clone was seen a handful of times. The chain is built from TRBV27 and TRBJ2-2, with 7 nucleotides matching TRBD1. Germline CDR1 MNHEY, CDR2 SMNVEV (reference sequence). With V trimmed by 0 bases and J by 5 bases, 3 bases remained unmatched. CDR3 length: 15 residues. The CDR3 region is CASSLSGQRTGELFF. CDR3 DNA sequence: TGTGCCAGCAGTTTATCGGGACAGCGAACCGGGGAGCTGTTTTTT.

This clone has only a few counts. J is TRBJ2-7 and V is TRBV5-4; 8 bases map to TRBD2. This CDR3 is 14 amino acids long. With V trimmed by 3 bases and J by 6 bases, 8 bases remained unmatched. Germline values: CDR1 SGHNT, CDR2 YYREEE (reference sequence). The chain's CDR3 is CASSSGLGGVEQYF. The CDR3 DNA is TGTGCCAGCAGCTCGGGACTAGGAGGGGTCGAGCAGTACTTC.

This rearrangement joins TRBV28 to TRBJ2-1, with D tentatively TRBD2 (5 bases). This CDR3 is built from 15 residues. The V gene's germline CDR1 is MDHEN and CDR2 SYDVKM. Trimming left V 2 bases short and J 2 bases short, with 10 bases between. The CDR3 sequence is CASSLGSATYNEQFF. In nucleotides, the CDR3 is TGTGCCAGCAGTTTAGGTAGCGCGACCTACAATGAGCAGTTCTTC.

The chain is built from TRBV28 and TRBJ1-1; D call uncertain. The CDR3 runs to 15 residues. Germline V gene sequence: CDR1 MDHEN, CDR2 SYDVKM. Deletions cut 1 base from V and 3 bases from J, with 12 bases between. CDR3 loop: CASSLSSYGDTEAFF. The CDR3 DNA follows: TGTGCCAGCAGTTTATCCTCTTACGGGGACACTGAAGCTTTCTTT.

This chain joins TRBV5-4 and TRBJ2-1, with D perhaps matching TRBD2 (6 bases). V was pared by 2 bases and J by 8 bases, with 8 bases between. This CDR3 has 12 residues. CDR1 and CDR2 (germline): SGHNT, YYREEE (reference sequence). The CDR3 here is CASSLGGYEQFF. The CDR3 nucleotides read TGTGCCAGCAGCTTAGGAGGGTATGAGCAGTTCTTC.

V is TRBV2 and J is TRBJ1-2, with D tentatively TRBD1 (5 bases). The germline V gene encodes CDR1 SNHLY and CDR2 FYNNEI. The CDR3 sequence is 12 residues long. V lost 4 bases to trimming and J lost 5 bases, with 8 bases between them. The CDR3 DNA follows: TGTGCCAGCAGTGGACAGAAGTATGGCTACACCTTC. It encodes CASSGQKYGYTF.

The rearrangement joins TRBV28 to TRBJ1-6; TRBD1 is a possible D gene (5 bases). The CDR3 loop spans 14 amino acids. V was pared by 2 bases and J by 13 bases, with 15 bases between. Germline CDR1 reads MDHEN; CDR2 reads SYDVKM. CDR3 nucleotides: TGTGCCAGCAGTTTAGCAGGGAACCTTTCGCCCCTCCACTTT. Translated: CASSLAGNLSPLHF.

The chain employs TRBV12-3 or TRBV12-4 and TRBJ2-7, with 7 bases aligning to TRBD2. Losses at the gene ends were 6 bases for V and 3 bases for J; bases not matched to a gene: 5. There are 13 residues in the CDR3. CDR3 amino acids: CASSTGTNYEQYF. DNA for the CDR3: TGTGCCAGCAGCACCGGGACTAACTACGAGCAGTACTTC.

The J gene is TRBJ1-2, the V gene TRBV7-9, with 8 nucleotides matching TRBD1. This CDR3 has 12 amino acids. The germline gives CDR1 SEHNR, CDR2 FQNEAQ (reference sequence). J lost 6 bases, V lost 3 bases, and 0 bases had no gene match. Here the CDR3 DNA reads TGTGCCAGCAGCTTGGACAGGGATGGCTACACCTTC. Protein sequence: CASSLDRDGYTF.

This chain connects TRBV7-2 to TRBJ2-7; TRBD1 matches at 10 bases. In germline, CDR1 is SGHTA, CDR2 FQGNSA. CDR3 size: 15 residues. V dropped 5 bases and J dropped 2; count of bases not matched to a gene: 6. The chain's CDR3 is CASSQGQGIPYEQYF. The DNA of the CDR3 is TGTGCCAGCAGCCAGGGACAGGGGATCCCCTACGAGCAGTACTTC.

The chain carries TRBV2 and TRBJ1-2, with D unclear. The CDR3 is 14 amino acids. The V end was cut by 4 bases, the J end by 0 bases, with 9 bases between. The V gene's germline CDR1 is SNHLY and CDR2 FYNNEI. The CDR3 sequence: CASSGREPNYGYTF. CDR3 in DNA: TGTGCCAGCAGTGGCCGGGAGCCTAACTATGGCTACACCTTC. Looking up the rest from reference TRBV2 and TRBJ1-2 gives the full variable domain: EPEVTQTPSHQVTQMGQEVILRCVPISNHLYFYWYRQILGQKVEFLVSFYNNEISEKSEIFDDQFSVERPDGSNFTLKIRSTKLEDSAMYFCASSGREPNYGYTFGSGTRLTVV.

This sequence joins TRBV6-5 and TRBJ1-1; possible D gene TRBD1, 6 bases. V shed 0 bases and J shed 4 bases, with 12 bases lying between them. Germline-derived CDR1 and CDR2 are MNHEY and SVGAGI. This CDR3 region has 15 residues. This CDR3 reads CASSYSGQGSTEAFF. The CDR3 coding sequence is TGTGCCAGCAGTTACTCGGGGCAGGGGAGCACTGAAGCTTTCTTT.

The CDR3 is CASSLAGQADQPQHF. DNA for the CDR3: TGCGCCAGCAGCTTGGCCGGACAGGCGGATCAGCCCCAGCATTTT. The chain joins TRBV5-1 to TRBJ1-5; the match to TRBD1 covers 7 bases. V was pared by 0 bases and J by 5 bases, with 5 bases of the junction left unmatched. CDR3 length: 15 amino acids. Looked up from germline, CDR1 is SGHRS and CDR2 is YFSETQ.